Each of the 14 T cell receptor beta chains below was sequenced from the same sample in a study of molecular identifiers for immune sequencing clone quantification. Via MiXCR, TCRdb re-called the PCR reads, giving one row per CDR3 protein. Of about 300,000 distinct CDR3 sequences in the sample, about a fifth were seen once. The specimen sequenced was naive CD8+ T cells from blood, with Jurkat cell RNA spiked in. The sample's subset: FACS-sorted CD8+CD4-CCR7+CD45RA+ naive T cells. These receptor sequences come from a human donor in good health. Some libraries in this study had Jurkat cell RNA spiked in.

In its sample, this clonotype was seen many times. The rearrangement uses TRBV21-1 and TRBJ2-2; the tabulated D call, TRBD2, remains unverified against the DNA. TRBV21-1 represents a pseudogene. The CDR3 extends over 19 amino acids. The CDR3 loop is CASSKQAFQSGESTGELFF. CDR3 bases: TGTGCCAGCAGCAAACAAGCTTTTCAAAGCGGAGAATCCACCGGGGAGCTGTTTTTT.

The genes are TRBV6-2 or TRBV6-3 and TRBJ2-3; 9 nucleotides agree with TRBD2. Germline CDR1 is MNHEY and CDR2 is SVGEGT. Unmatched junction bases numbered 8, after V lost 0 bases and J lost 4 bases. CDR3 length equals 17 residues. The CDR3 region is CASSYSRIAGVSDTQYF. In DNA form, the CDR3 reads TGTGCCAGCAGTTACTCGAGGATAGCGGGAGTCTCAGATACGCAGTATTTT.

This clonotype was counted many times. CDR3 sequence: CSVGPGEGDTEAFF. In DNA form, the CDR3 reads TGCAGCGTTGGGCCGGGTGAGGGCGACACTGAAGCTTTCTTT. The chain combines TRBV29-1 with TRBJ1-1; the D is unclear. CDR1 and CDR2 from the germline V gene are SQVTM and ANQGSEA. This CDR3 is 14 amino acids long. V gave up 4 bases and J gave up 3 bases, with 15 bases separating them.

The genes are TRBV9 and TRBJ1-1; TRBD1 agrees at 7 bases. In germline, CDR1 is SGDLS, CDR2 YYNGEE. The V and J ends lost 3 bases and 8 bases, in that order; junction bases with no gene match: 13. The CDR3 has 15 amino acids. CDR3 in DNA: TGTGCCAGCAGCGCTTCCCGGGACAGCAGTATAGAAGCTTTCTTT. Its protein product is CASSASRDSSIEAFF.

This clonotype was observed at least ten times. The V and J genes are TRBV20-1 and TRBJ2-7; no clear D. V was clipped by 1 base and J by 3 bases, with 16 bases between them. The CDR3 consists of 15 residues. The germline CDR1 and CDR2 sequences are DFQATT and SNEGSKA (reference sequence). CDR3 sequence (DNA): TGCAGTGCTAGAGGAGCAACCGACAACCACTACGAGCAGTACTTC. Translated, it gives CSARGATDNHYEQYF.

A note on this clonotype: A read error may be the cause here, since a much bigger clone is one base away. The rearrangement joins TRBV4-3 to TRBJ2-3; 12 nucleotides line up with TRBD2. CDR1 is LGHNA, CDR2 YSLEER, per germline. This CDR3 region has 18 residues. The CDR3 spells CASSQSQTSGGRTDAQYF. The CDR3 DNA follows: TGCGCCAGCAGCCAATCTCAGACTAGCGGGGGACGCACAGATGCGCAGTATTTT.

A few counts support this clonotype. The chain employs TRBV6-2 or TRBV6-3 and TRBJ2-5; D remains unclear. In germline, CDR1 is MNHEY, CDR2 SVGEGT. Trimming cost V 4 bases and J 2 bases, with 5 bases left between them. The CDR3 extends over 12 amino acids. CDR3 bases: TGTGCCAGCAGTTCGGTACAAGAGACCCAGTACTTC. Protein product: CASSSVQETQYF.

This clonotype was seen just once. One base away lies a much larger clone, so this may be a sequencing read error. The chain is built from TRBV7-2 and TRBJ2-2, with D possibly being TRBD2 (6 bases). Trimming stripped 4 bases from V and 1 base from J, with 13 bases between. The CDR3 totals 16 residues. CDR1 and CDR2 from the germline V gene are SGHTA and FQGNSA. The DNA for the CDR3 is TGTGCCAGCAGCTGCGCCGTGCGGGAGAACACCGGGGAGCTGTTTTTT. It yields the protein CASSCAVRENTGELFF.

This clonotype was recorded a few times. The V call is TRBV6-2 or TRBV6-3, the J call TRBJ2-7; 8 positions agree with TRBD2. CDR1 is MNHEY and CDR2 is SVGEGT in the germline V gene. V was pared by 7 bases and J by 3 bases, with 14 bases of the junction left unmatched. CDR3 size: 16 residues. The CDR3 region has the DNA TGTGCCAGCACCAAAAACTTAGCGGGATGGGGCTACGAGCAGTACTTC. Translated, it gives CASTKNLAGWGYEQYF.

Notes on this clonotype: A much larger clone lies a single base off, so this may be a read error. In this CDR3 the conserved last residue, phenylalanine or tryptophan, is missing, so a read error is likely. The chain is built from TRBV5-3 and TRBJ2-1, with D possibly being TRBD2 (5 bases). TRBV5-3 is given ORF status, its function remaining uncertain. The CDR3 has 16 amino acids. The CDR3: CASSLASGSVYNEQFL. In nucleotides, the CDR3 is TGTGCCAGCAGCTTGGCCAGTGGGAGTGTCTACAATGAGCAGTTCCTC.

This clonotype came up many times. In nucleotides, the CDR3 is TGTGCCAGCAGTTTACCGGGACAGGGCTGGAACACTGAAGCTTTCTTT. Protein: CASSLPGQGWNTEAFF. This chain links TRBV12-3 or TRBV12-4 with TRBJ1-1; 9 bases agree with TRBD1. V gave up 2 bases and J gave up 1 base; unmatched junction bases: 5. CDR3 length: 16 amino acids.

The chain combines TRBV27 with TRBJ1-1, with unresolved D. This CDR3 has 13 amino acids. Germline loops: CDR1 MNHEY, CDR2 SMNVEV (reference sequence). V lost 3 bases and J 4 bases, leaving 9 bases between the germline ends. The chain's CDR3 is CASSFAESTEAFF. Here the CDR3 DNA reads TGTGCCAGCAGTTTTGCTGAGTCCACTGAAGCTTTCTTT.

This clonotype was picked up many times. The chain recombines TRBV7-3 with TRBJ2-3; TRBD1 might be the D (5 bases). Looked up from germline, CDR1 is SGHTA and CDR2 is FQGTGA. The CDR3 spans 16 residues. The germline V and J ends were trimmed by 4 bases and 2 bases, with 16 bases remaining between them. This chain's CDR3 is CASSSLAGHYTDTQYF. The CDR3 DNA sequence: TGTGCCAGCAGCTCCCTGGCCGGACACTACACAGATACGCAGTATTTT.

This clonotype was counted many times. The chain has TRBV29-1 and TRBJ2-7; D is ambiguous. V lost 0 bases and J lost 7, with 10 bases in between. CDR1 SQVTM and CDR2 ANQGSEA come from the germline V gene. The CDR3 runs 12 residues. CDR3 nucleotides: TGCAGCGTTGAAGACGTGGTGAGGGAGCAGTACTTC. Residues: CSVEDVVREQYF.